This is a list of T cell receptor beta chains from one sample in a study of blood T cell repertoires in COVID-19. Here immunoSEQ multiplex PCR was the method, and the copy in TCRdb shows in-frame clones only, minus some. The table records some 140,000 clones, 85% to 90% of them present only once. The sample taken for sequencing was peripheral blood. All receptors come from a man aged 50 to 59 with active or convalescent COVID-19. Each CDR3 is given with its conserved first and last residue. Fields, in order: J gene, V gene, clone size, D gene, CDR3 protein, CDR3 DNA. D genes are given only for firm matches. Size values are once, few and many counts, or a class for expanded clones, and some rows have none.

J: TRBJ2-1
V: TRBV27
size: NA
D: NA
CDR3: CASSSSRGPPGDEQFF
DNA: TGTGCCAGCAGTTCCTCCCGCGGGCCACCAGGGGATGAGCAGTTCTTC

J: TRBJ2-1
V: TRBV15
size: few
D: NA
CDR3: CATSRVDGSSYNEQFF
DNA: TGTGCCACCAGCAGAGTAGACGGGAGCTCCTACAATGAGCAGTTCTTC

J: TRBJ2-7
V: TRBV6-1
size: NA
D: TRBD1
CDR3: CASSEEMGDVQGVGSEQYF
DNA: TGTGCCAGCAGTGAAGAGATGGGGGACGTACAGGGGGTTGGGAGCGAGCAGTACTTC

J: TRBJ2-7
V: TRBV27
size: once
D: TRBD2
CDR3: CASSSRLAGGASGTPEQYF
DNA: TGTGCCAGCAGTTCCAGACTAGCGGGAGGGGCTTCGGGGACTCCCGAGCAGTACTTC

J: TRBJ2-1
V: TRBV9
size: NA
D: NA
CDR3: CASSVVDQKQFF
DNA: TGTGCCAGCAGCGTAGTTGATCAGAAGCAGTTCTTC

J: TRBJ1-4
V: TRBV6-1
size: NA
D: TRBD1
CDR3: CASSEVHRTGDGKLFF
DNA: TGTGCCAGCAGTGAAGTACATCGGACAGGTGATGGAAAACTGTTTTTT

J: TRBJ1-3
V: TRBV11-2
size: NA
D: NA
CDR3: CASSRDRRNTIYF
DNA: TGTGCCAGCAGTCGAGACAGACGAAACACCATATATTTT

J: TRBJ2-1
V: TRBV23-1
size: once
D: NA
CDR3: CASSQWRVILSYNEQFF
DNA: TGCGCCAGCAGTCAATGGCGGGTGATTCTAAGCTACAATGAGCAGTTCTTC

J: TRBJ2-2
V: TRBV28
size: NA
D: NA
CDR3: CASSRWETNTGELFF
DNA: TGTGCCAGCAGTCGTTGGGAGACTAACACCGGGGAGCTGTTTTTT

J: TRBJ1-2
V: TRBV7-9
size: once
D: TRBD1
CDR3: CASSSYRQGACGYTF
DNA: TGTGCCAGCAGCTCTTACAGACAGGGGGCTTGTGGCTACACCTTC

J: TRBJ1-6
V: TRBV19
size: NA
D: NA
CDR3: CASSIGGPWAPLHF
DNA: TGTGCCAGTAGTATAGGTGGGCCCTGGGCACCCCTCCACTTT

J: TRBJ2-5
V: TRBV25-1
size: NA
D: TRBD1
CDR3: CASSRQGMETQYF
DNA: TGTGCCAGCAGTCGACAGGGAATGGAGACCCAGTACTTC

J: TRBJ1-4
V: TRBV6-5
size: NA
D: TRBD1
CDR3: CASSYSRDREKLFF
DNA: TGTGCCAGCAGTTACTCGAGGGACAGGGAAAAACTGTTTTTT

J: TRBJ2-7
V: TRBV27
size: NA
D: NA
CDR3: CASSLWGVHEQYF
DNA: TGTGCCAGCAGTTTATGGGGGGTCCACGAGCAGTACTTC

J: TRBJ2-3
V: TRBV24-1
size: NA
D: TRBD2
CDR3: CATSDLIGGSEGTQYF
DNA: TGTGCCACCAGTGATTTGATCGGGGGGAGCGAAGGTACGCAGTATTTT

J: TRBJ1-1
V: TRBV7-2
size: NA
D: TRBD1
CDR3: CASSAKTGSVTEAFF
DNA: TGTGCCAGCAGCGCTAAGACAGGGAGTGTCACTGAAGCTTTCTTT

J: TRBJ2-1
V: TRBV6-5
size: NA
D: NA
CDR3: CASSYFWDTYNEQFF
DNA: TGTGCCAGCAGTTATTTCTGGGACACCTACAATGAGCAGTTCTTC

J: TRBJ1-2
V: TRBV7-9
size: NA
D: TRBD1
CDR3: CASSAGGTGTGYTF
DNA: TGTGCCAGCAGCGCAGGAGGGACAGGGACTGGCTACACCTTC

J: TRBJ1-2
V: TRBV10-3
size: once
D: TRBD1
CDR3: CAITDGQGSGYGYTF
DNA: TGTGCCATCACTGACGGACAGGGTTCGGGCTATGGCTACACCTTC

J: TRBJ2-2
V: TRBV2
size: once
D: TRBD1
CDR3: CASSQQGARGELFF
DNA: TGTGCCAGCAGCCAACAGGGGGCAAGGGGGGAGCTGTTTTTT

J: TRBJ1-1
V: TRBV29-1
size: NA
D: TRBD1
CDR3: CSVEGRGQGVRTEAFF
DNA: TGCAGCGTTGAAGGTCGGGGACAGGGAGTAAGAACTGAAGCTTTCTTT

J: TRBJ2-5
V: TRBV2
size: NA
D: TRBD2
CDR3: CASTRLAVETQYF
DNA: TGTGCCAGCACACGACTAGCGGTGGAGACCCAGTACTTC

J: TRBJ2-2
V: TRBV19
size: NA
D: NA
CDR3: CASTPGTGELFF
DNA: TGTGCCAGTACCCCGGGGACCGGGGAGCTGTTTTTT

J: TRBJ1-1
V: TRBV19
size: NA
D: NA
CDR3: CASSIGFAENTEAFF
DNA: TGTGCCAGTAGTATAGGTTTTGCAGAAAACACTGAAGCTTTCTTT

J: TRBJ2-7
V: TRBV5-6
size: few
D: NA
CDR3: CASSSTGRYEQYF
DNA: TGTGCCAGCAGCTCCACAGGGAGATACGAGCAGTACTTC

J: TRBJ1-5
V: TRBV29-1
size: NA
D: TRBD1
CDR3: CSHGQGIGQPQHF
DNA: TGCAGCCATGGACAGGGTATTGGTCAGCCCCAGCATTTT

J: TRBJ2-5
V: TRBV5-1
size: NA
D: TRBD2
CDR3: CASSLVPSGSEETQYF
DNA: TGCGCCAGCAGCTTGGTTCCTAGCGGGAGTGAGGAGACCCAGTACTTC

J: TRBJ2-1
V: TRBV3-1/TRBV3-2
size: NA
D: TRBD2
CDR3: CASSQERRGGANEQFF
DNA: TGTGCCAGCAGCCAAGAACGGCGGGGGGGAGCCAATGAGCAGTTCTTC

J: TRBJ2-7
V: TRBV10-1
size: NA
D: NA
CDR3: CASSEGRVISYEQYF
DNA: TGCGCCAGCAGTGAGGGCAGGGTTATATCTTACGAGCAGTACTTC

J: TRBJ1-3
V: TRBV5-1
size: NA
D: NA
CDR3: CASSLAGGGQGNTIYF
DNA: TGCGCCAGCAGCTTGGCAGGCGGGGGCCAGGGAAACACCATATATTTT

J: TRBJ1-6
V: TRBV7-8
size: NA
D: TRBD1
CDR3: CASSHLWTGGDSPLHF
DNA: TGTGCCAGCAGCCATCTATGGACAGGGGGTGATTCACCCCTCCACTTT

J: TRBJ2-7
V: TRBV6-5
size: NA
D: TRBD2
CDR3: CASSWRRSGNYEQYF
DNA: TGTGCCAGCAGTTGGCGCCGAAGCGGGAACTACGAGCAGTACTTC

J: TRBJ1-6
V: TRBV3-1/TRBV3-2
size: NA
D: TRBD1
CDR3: CASSQPGQGASPLHF
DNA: TGTGCCAGCAGCCAACCGGGACAGGGCGCTTCACCCCTCCACTTT

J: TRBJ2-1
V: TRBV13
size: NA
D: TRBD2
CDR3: CASNTGGPSGRSYEQFF
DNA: TGTGCCAGCAACACCGGGGGGCCTAGCGGGCGCTCCTATGAGCAGTTCTTC

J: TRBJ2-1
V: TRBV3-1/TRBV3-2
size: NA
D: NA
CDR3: CASSQPASGGNEQFF
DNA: TGTGCCAGCAGCCAACCCGCCTCAGGGGGGAATGAGCAGTTCTTC

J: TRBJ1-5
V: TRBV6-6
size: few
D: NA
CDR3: CASSYSMSGSSQPQHF
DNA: TGTGCCAGCAGTTACTCGATGTCAGGGTCGAGTCAGCCCCAGCATTTT

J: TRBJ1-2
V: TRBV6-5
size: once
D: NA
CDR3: CASSYGGTPNYGYTF
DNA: TGTGCCAGCAGTTACGGAGGCACCCCTAACTATGGCTACACCTTC

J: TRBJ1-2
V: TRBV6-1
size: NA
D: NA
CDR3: CASSGSQGLGNYGYTF
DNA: TGTGCCAGCAGTGGGTCCCAGGGTTTAGGGAACTATGGCTACACCTTC

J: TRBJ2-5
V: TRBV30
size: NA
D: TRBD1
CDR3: CAWSLGQGQTQYF
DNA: TGTGCCTGGAGTTTAGGACAGGGACAGACCCAGTACTTC

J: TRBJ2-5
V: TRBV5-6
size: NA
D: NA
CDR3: CASSLDGSGKLQETQYF
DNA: TGTGCCAGCAGCTTGGATGGTAGCGGAAAACTACAAGAGACCCAGTACTTC

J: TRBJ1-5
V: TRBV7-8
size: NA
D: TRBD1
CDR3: CASSPMPGQGNQPQHF
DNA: TGTGCCAGCAGCCCCATGCCGGGACAGGGTAATCAGCCCCAGCATTTT

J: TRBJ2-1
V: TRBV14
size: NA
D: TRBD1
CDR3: CASSPGTGQYNEQFF
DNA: TGTGCCAGCAGCCCCGGGACAGGGCAGTACAATGAGCAGTTCTTC

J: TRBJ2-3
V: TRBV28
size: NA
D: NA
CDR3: CASSSPPRSLTDTQYF
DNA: TGTGCCAGCAGTTCTCCTCCTCGGTCCCTAACAGATACGCAGTATTTT

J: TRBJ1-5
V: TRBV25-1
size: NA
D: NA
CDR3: CASSEVGGNQPQHF
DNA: TGTGCCAGCAGTGAAGTAGGGGGCAATCAGCCCCAGCATTTT

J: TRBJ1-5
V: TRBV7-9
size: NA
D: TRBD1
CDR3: CASSLDPGQGDGQPQHF
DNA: TGTGCCAGCAGCTTAGACCCGGGACAGGGAGATGGTCAGCCCCAGCATTTT